The 16 T cell receptor beta chains given below trace back to one sample, sequenced in a study of STAT3 mutations in large granular lymphocyte leukemia. General study points: At least one immunodominant TCR beta clonotype appeared in every T-cell large granular lymphocyte leukemia patient.

For these receptors, no antigen is known. The protocol was immunoSEQ multiplex PCR, while the TCRdb copy is restricted to in-frame clones and leaves out a portion. The table lists under 20,000 clones, about 92% of them singletons. The specimen was peripheral blood mononuclear cells. The receptors derive from a man between 60 and 75 years old with T-cell large granular lymphocyte leukemia. Some clones in this sample may be carry-over from other donors' samples.

The rearrangement links TRBV5-1 to TRBJ2-3; TRBD2 matches at 10 bases. Germline-derived CDR1 and CDR2 are SGHRS and YFSETQ. The V segment lost 6 bases and the J segment 4 bases; nucleotides outside the gene matches: 11. The CDR3 extends over 16 amino acids. In DNA, the CDR3 is TGCGCCAGCAACGCCCGAGCGGGAGGGCCCCCAGATACGCAGTATTTT. Protein: CASNARAGGPPDTQYF.

Here the CDR3 reads CSVTMRWGTDTQYF. As DNA, the CDR3 is TGCAGCGTTACCATGCGGTGGGGCACAGATACGCAGTATTTT. V usage is TRBV29-1 and J usage is TRBJ2-3, with no clear D. This CDR3 region has 14 residues. The germline V gene has CDR1 SQVTM and CDR2 ANQGSEA. The V gene lost 5 bases and the J gene lost 1 base, with 13 bases spanning the gap.

The chain employs TRBV7-3 and TRBJ2-1; 8 positions agree with TRBD2. Germline V gene lookup returns CDR1 SGHTA and CDR2 FQGTGA. The CDR3 consists of 17 residues. J gave up 2 bases and V 5 bases, and 11 bases lay outside the gene matches. This CDR3 is CASSPGRSGGPYNEQFF. The CDR3 nucleotides read TGTGCCAGCAGCCCGGGGAGGTCGGGAGGGCCCTACAATGAGCAGTTCTTC.

The chain links TRBV5-1 to TRBJ2-5; 8 bases are a match to TRBD1. The CDR3 has 14 amino acids. The J segment lost 2 bases and the V segment lost 3 bases, leaving 3 bases of the junction unmatched. From germline, CDR1 is SGHRS and CDR2 YFSETQ. The CDR3 sequence is CASSSNRGQETQYF. CDR3 DNA: TGCGCCAGCAGCTCCAACAGGGGGCAAGAGACCCAGTACTTC.

This sequence joins TRBV29-1 and TRBJ1-4, with 11 bases identical to TRBD1. The CDR3 contains 14 residues. V lost 7 bases to trimming and J lost 5 bases; unmatched junction nucleotides: 6. The V gene's germline CDR1 is SQVTM and CDR2 ANQGSEA. The CDR3 loop is CSAGTGGGNEKLFF. The CDR3 DNA reads TGCAGCGCCGGGACAGGGGGGGGCAATGAAAAACTGTTTTTT.

This clone has only one observation. The chain links TRBV19 to TRBJ2-5, with D possibly matching TRBD1 (5 bases). Germline V gene sequence: CDR1 LNHDA, CDR2 SQIVND (reference sequence). V gave up 3 bases and J gave up 6 bases, with 11 bases separating them. This CDR3 spans 13 amino acids. The CDR3 reads CASSIPQEKTQYF. CDR3 sequence (DNA): TGTGCCAGTAGTATCCCACAGGAGAAGACCCAGTACTTC.

CDR3 DNA: TGTGCCAGCATTTCCGGGACAGGGAGTATGGAGACCCAGTACTTC. As protein: CASISGTGSMETQYF. The chain uses TRBV7-9 and TRBJ2-5, with 9 bases matching TRBD1. From germline, CDR1 is SEHNR and CDR2 FQNEAQ (reference sequence). This CDR3 has 15 amino acids. Trimming took 7 bases from V and 5 from J; bases not matched to a gene: 11.

The chain is built from TRBV19 and TRBJ1-5; tentative D call: TRBD1 (6 bases). Germline V gives CDR1 LNHDA, CDR2 SQIVND (reference sequence). CDR3 length equals 13 residues. Trimming left V 2 bases short and J 7 bases short, with 9 bases between. This CDR3 is CASSIQGPQPQHF. DNA of the CDR3: TGTGCCAGTAGTATACAGGGGCCCCAGCCCCAGCATTTT.

The chain is built from TRBV5-1 and TRBJ2-3; D remains ambiguous. The germline V gene has CDR1 SGHRS and CDR2 YFSETQ. V was shortened by 2 bases and J by 3 bases, with 4 bases between the two germline ends. The length of the CDR3 is 12 residues. CDR3 in amino acids: CASSFVTDTQYF. The CDR3 DNA is TGCGCCAGCAGCTTCGTTACAGATACGCAGTATTTT.

This clone has more than one count but fewer than ten. CDR3 residues: CASSLNAGAAYEQYF. As DNA, the CDR3 is TGTGCCAGCAGCTTGAATGCGGGTGCGGCCTACGAGCAGTACTTC. The V gene is TRBV5-6, the J gene TRBJ2-7; tentatively, D is TRBD2 (5 bases). The CDR3 runs to 15 residues. Trimming shortened V by 1 base and J by 2 bases, and 13 bases separated the two germline ends. From germline, CDR1 is SGHDT and CDR2 YYEEEE.

The chain carries TRBV18 and TRBJ2-2; perhaps TRBD2 as D (6 bases). CDR1 KGHSH and CDR2 LQKENI come from the germline V gene. The CDR3 sequence is 13 residues long. Between the trimmed V and J ends, which lost 6 bases and 5 bases, there was a span of 10 bases. The CDR3 loop reads CASSPEGTGELFF. The CDR3 nucleotides are TGTGCCAGCTCCCCGGAGGGGACCGGGGAGCTGTTTTTT.

This clone has only one observation. The chain is built from TRBV30 and TRBJ2-1, with 13 bases lining up with TRBD2. V shed 4 bases and J 4 bases; nucleotides not matched to a gene: 4. Germline V lookup: CDR1 GTSNPN, CDR2 SVGIG (reference sequence). The CDR3 has 15 amino acids. CDR3 amino acids: CAWTLLAGGYNEQFF. CDR3 DNA sequence: TGTGCCTGGACCTTACTAGCGGGAGGGTACAATGAGCAGTTCTTC.

J is TRBJ2-2 and V is TRBV11-3; TRBD2 agrees at 13 bases. This CDR3 comprises 17 residues. CDR1 is SGHNT, CDR2 YENEEA, per germline. The V gene end was trimmed by 4 bases and the J gene end by 7 bases; junction bases not matched to a gene: 9. The DNA for the CDR3 is TGTGCCAGCAGCTCCAGGACTAGCGGGAGACAGAGCGGGGAGCTGTTTTTT. Protein product: CASSSRTSGRQSGELFF.

The chain combines TRBV13 with TRBJ2-7; 8 bases map to TRBD2. The CDR3 spans 18 residues. Per germline, CDR1 PRHDT and CDR2 FYEKMQ (reference sequence). V lost 2 bases and J lost 1; bases outside the gene matches: 13. The CDR3 DNA reads TGTGCCAGCAGCTTAAATTCTCGTGTCAGCGGGAGATCCTACGAGCAGTACTTC. It specifies CASSLNSRVSGRSYEQYF.

This sequence joins TRBV5-4 and TRBJ1-1; TRBD1 agrees at 7 bases. J was trimmed by 0 bases and V by 1 base; bases with no gene match: 6. CDR1 is SGHNT and CDR2 is YYREEE in the germline V gene (reference sequence). The CDR3 length is 16 residues. The CDR3 DNA follows: TGTGCCAGCAGCTTGCAGAAGGGGGCTTTGAACACTGAAGCTTTCTTT. Its protein is CASSLQKGALNTEAFF.

The CDR3 DNA follows: TGTGCCAGCAGTTACCAGGAGAGGTCACCCCTCCACTTT. Translation: CASSYQERSPLHF. This chain joins TRBV6-5 and TRBJ1-6; D not resolved. The length of the CDR3 is 13 residues. Germline CDR1 reads MNHEY; CDR2 reads SVGAGI. V gave up 2 bases and J gave up 10 bases, with 9 bases separating them.